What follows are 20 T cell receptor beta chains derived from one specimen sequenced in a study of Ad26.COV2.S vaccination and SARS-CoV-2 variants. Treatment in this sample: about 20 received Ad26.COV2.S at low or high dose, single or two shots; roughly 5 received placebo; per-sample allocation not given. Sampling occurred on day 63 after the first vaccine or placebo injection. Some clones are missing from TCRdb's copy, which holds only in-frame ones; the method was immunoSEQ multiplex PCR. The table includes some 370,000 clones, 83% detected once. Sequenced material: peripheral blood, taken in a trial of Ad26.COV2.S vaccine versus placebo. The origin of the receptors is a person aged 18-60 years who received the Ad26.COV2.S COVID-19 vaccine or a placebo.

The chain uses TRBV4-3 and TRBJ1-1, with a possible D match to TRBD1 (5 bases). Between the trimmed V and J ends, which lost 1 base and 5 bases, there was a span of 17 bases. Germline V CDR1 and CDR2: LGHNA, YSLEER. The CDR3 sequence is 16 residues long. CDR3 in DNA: TGCGCCAGCAGCCAAGGGTTTGGGGGGGTGATAACTGAAGCTTTCTTT. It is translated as CASSQGFGGVITEAFF.

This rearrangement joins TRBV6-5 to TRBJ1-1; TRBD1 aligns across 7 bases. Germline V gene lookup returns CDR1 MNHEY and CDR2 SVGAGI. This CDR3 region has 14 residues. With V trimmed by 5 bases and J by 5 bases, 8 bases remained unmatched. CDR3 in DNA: TGTGCCAGCAGTCATATGGAGGGGGCGACTGAAGCTTTCTTT. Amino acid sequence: CASSHMEGATEAFF.

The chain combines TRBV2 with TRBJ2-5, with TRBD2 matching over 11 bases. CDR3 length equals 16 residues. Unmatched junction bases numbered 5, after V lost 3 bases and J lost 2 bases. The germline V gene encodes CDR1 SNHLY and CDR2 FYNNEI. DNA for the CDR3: TGTGCCAGCAGTGATGGACTAGCGGGCCGACAAGAGACCCAGTACTTC. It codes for CASSDGLAGRQETQYF.

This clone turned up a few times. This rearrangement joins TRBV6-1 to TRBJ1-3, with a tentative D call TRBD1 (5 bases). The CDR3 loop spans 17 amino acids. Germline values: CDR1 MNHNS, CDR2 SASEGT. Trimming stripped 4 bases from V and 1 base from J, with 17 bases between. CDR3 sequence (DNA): TGTGCCAGCAGTGTACGCAGGGTATACGGGTCTGGAAACACCATATATTTT. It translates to CASSVRRVYGSGNTIYF.

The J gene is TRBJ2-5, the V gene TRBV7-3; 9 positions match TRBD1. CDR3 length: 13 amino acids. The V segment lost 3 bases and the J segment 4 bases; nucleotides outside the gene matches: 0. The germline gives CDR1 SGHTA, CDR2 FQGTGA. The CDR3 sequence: CASSLDRGETQYF. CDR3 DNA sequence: TGTGCCAGCAGCTTGGACAGGGGAGAGACCCAGTACTTC.

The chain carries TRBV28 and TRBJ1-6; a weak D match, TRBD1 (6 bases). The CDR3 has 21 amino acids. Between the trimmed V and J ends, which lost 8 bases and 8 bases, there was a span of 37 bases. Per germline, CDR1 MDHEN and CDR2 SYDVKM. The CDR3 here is CASHDASQQWVLDSRDSPLHF. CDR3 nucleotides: TGTGCCAGCCATGACGCGTCCCAACAGTGGGTACTGGACAGTAGAGATTCACCCCTCCACTTT.

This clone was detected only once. CDR3 DNA: TGTGCCAGTAGTATATGGAACCCCACCGGGGAGCTGTTTTTT. Translating it yields CASSIWNPTGELFF. The chain recombines TRBV19 with TRBJ2-2; unclear D gene. The CDR3 consists of 14 residues. Germline V gene lookup returns CDR1 LNHDA and CDR2 SQIVND (reference sequence). Trimming took 2 bases from V and 4 from J, leaving 8 bases between them.

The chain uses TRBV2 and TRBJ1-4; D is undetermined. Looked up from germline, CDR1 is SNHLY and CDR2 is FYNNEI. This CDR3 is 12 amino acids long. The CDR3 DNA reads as TGTGTCGGACGGGCCCTTAATGAAAAACTGTTTTTT. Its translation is CVGRALNEKLFF. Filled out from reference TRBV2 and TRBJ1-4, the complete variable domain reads EPEVTQTPSHQVTQMGQEVILRCVPISNHLYFYWYRQILGQKVEFLVSFYNNEISEKSEIFDDQFSVERPDGSNFTLKIRSTKLEDSAMYFCVGRALNEKLFFGSGTQLSVL.

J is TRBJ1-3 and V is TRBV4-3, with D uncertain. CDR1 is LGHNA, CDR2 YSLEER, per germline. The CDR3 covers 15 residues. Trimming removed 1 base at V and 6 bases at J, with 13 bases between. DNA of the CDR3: TGCGCCAGCAGCCAAGGATACCAGGAGGAAAACACCATATATTTT. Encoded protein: CASSQGYQEENTIYF.

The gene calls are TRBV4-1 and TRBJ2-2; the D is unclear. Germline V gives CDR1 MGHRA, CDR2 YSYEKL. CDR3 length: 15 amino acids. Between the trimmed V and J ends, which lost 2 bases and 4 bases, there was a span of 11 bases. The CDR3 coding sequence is TGCGCCAGCAGCCAATTCGGCCAGTCCACCGGGGAGCTGTTTTTT. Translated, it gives CASSQFGQSTGELFF.

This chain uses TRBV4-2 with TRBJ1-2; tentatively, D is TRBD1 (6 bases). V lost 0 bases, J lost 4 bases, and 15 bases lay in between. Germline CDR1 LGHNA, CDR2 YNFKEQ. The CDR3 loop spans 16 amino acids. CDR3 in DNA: TGTGCCAGCAGCCAAGAATGGGTGGGAGGGGGCTATGGCTACACCTTC. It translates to CASSQEWVGGGYGYTF.

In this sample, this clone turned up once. The CDR3 sequence: CSASSPSGNEQFF. DNA for the CDR3: TGCAGTGCTAGTTCACCCTCAGGGAATGAGCAGTTCTTC. J is TRBJ2-1 and V is TRBV20-1; possibly TRBD1 for D (5 bases). Per germline, CDR1 DFQATT and CDR2 SNEGSKA (reference sequence). This CDR3 region has 13 residues. Trimming took 3 bases from V and 7 from J, leaving 13 bases between them.

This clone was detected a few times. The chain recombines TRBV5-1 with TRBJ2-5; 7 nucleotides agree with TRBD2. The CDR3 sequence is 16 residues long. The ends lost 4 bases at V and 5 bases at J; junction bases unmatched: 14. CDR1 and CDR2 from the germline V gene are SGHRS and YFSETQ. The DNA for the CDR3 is TGCGCCAGCAGCCTTTTTCTTAGCGGGTTGAAGGAGACCCAGTACTTC. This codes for CASSLFLSGLKETQYF.

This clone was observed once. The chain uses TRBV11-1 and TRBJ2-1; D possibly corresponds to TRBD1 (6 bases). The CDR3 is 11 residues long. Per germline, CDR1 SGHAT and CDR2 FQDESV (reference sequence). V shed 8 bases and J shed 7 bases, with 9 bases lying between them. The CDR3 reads CASAGANEQFF. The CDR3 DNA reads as TGTGCCAGCGCAGGGGCGAATGAGCAGTTCTTC.

The CDR3 is CATSREQGAGGNTIYF. CDR3 DNA sequence: TGTGCCACCAGCAGAGAACAGGGGGCGGGTGGAAACACCATATATTTT. The genes are TRBV15 and TRBJ1-3; 9 nucleotides match TRBD1. Germline trimming cut 0 bases from V and 3 bases from J; bases unmatched to any gene: 3. Germline lookup yields CDR1 LNHNV and CDR2 YYDKDF (reference sequence). This CDR3 spans 16 amino acids.

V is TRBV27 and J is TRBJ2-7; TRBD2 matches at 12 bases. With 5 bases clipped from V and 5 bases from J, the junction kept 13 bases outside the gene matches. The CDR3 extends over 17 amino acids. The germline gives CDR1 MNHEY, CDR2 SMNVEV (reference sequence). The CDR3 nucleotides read TGTGCCAGCAGTGGCAGGAGCATAAGGACTAGCGGGAACGAGCAGTACTTC. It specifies CASSGRSIRTSGNEQYF.

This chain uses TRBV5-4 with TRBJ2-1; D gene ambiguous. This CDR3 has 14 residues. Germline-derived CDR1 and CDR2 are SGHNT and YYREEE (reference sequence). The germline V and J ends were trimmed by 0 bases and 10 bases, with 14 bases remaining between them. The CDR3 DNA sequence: TGTGCCAGCAGCTTGGAGACGACATCGACGGAGCAGTTCTTC. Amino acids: CASSLETTSTEQFF.

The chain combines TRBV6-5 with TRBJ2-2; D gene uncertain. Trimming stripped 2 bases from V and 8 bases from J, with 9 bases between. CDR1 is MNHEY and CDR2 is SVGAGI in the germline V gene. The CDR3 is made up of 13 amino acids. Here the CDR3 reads CASSYVKGGELFF. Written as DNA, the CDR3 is TGTGCCAGCAGTTACGTAAAAGGGGGGGAGCTGTTTTTT.

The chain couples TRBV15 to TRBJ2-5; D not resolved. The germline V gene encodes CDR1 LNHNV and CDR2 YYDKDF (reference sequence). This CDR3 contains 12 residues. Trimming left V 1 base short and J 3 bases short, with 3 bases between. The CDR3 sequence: CATSRGKETQYF. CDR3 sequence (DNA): TGTGCCACCAGCAGAGGGAAAGAGACCCAGTACTTC.

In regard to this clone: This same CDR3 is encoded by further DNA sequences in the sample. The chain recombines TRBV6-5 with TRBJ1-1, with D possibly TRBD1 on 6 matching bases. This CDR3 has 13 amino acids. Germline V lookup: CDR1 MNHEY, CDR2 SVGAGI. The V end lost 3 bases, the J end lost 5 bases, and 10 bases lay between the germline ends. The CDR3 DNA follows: TGTGCCAGCAGTTATAGGGGGGGGACTGAAGCTTTCTTT. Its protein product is CASSYRGGTEAFF.